This T cell receptor beta chain was obtained from a study of vaccination and CD4 T cells after COVID-19. Study background: Control cultures received a CEFX pool, an HIV-1 Nef pool, or no peptide.

Trimming took 5 bases from V and 15 from J, leaving 20 bases between them. There are 13 residues in the CDR3. In germline, CDR1 is LNHDA, CDR2 SQIVND (reference sequence). As for treatment: roughly nine-day PBMC culture with coronavirus spike peptide pools or control peptides (ViraFEST assay). ViraFEST enlarged antigen-specific T cell populations with peptide pools and afterwards sequenced TCRs. Recorded positive PCR dates fall between March and December 2020, preceding US Alpha, Beta and Delta variants. Comments on this clonotype: The antigen is undetermined.

Cultured CD4+ T cells had their DNA profiled by the Oncomine TCR Beta short-read assay. It was from cultured CD4+ T cells that genomic DNA was extracted. Each CDR3 protein is one row after TCRdb ran MiXCR on the PCR reads. The table shows just over 15,000 distinct CDR3 sequences, with 40% to 60% occurring only once. This receptor was identified in a human donor who had recovered from COVID-19. This chain joins TRBV19 and TRBJ1-3, with D possibly TRBD1 on 5 matching bases. Specimen: CD4+ T cells from blood, cultured in vitro, collected before SARS-CoV-2 vaccination. In DNA form, the CDR3 reads TGTGCCAGTAGTCCCCCCCTGGCGACAGCGAGATATTTT. Its translation: CASSPPLATARYF.